This TCR beta chain was sequenced in a study of cytomegalovirus exposure and HLA in healthy donors. The CDR3 contains 13 residues. Between the trimmed V and J ends, which lost 3 bases and 6 bases, there was a span of 9 bases. CDR1 and CDR2 (germline): KGHSH, LQKENI. The study, taken as a whole, reports: TRBV6-2, TRBV6-3 and some other V segments were unresolvable in 87-base-pair reads. A later analysis showed HLA-associated TCR beta chains outstripping equally common others in clonal expansion.

PCR amplification relied on 60 Vbeta primers (plus 13 Jbeta primers). The protocol was immunoSEQ multiplex PCR, while the TCRdb copy is restricted to in-frame clones and leaves out a portion. The data contain over 100,000 clones, approximately 80% of them singletons. This clone has more than one count but fewer than ten. Its specificity is unknown. The V call is TRBV18, the J call TRBJ1-5; D gene ambiguous. This TCR was recovered from a male donor in good health and CMV-seropositive. The sequenced sample consisted of PBMCs. The DNA of the CDR3 is TGTGCCAGCTCACCCGTGTCGGGTCAGCCCCAGCATTTT. Protein sequence: CASSPVSGQPQHF. Full variable domain (missing parts from reference TRBV18 and TRBJ1-5): NAGVMQNPRHLVRRRGQEARLRCSPMKGHSHVYWYRQLPEEGLKFMVYLQKENIIDESGMPKERFSAEFPKEGPSILRIQQVVRGDSAAYFCASSPVSGQPQHFGDGTRLSIL.